Listed below are T cell receptor beta chains from one sample, sequenced in a study of CD8 T cells in Susac syndrome. In TCRdb, the immunoSEQ multiplex PCR reads were re-called with MiXCR into one record per CDR3 protein. This sample has some 110,000 distinct CDR3 sequences, with 85% to 95% found just once. The sequenced sample was CD8+ T cells from PBMCs. The receptors originated from a human donor with multiple sclerosis. Both conserved end residues are part of each CDR3. The D gene is left open where the match is weak. The size field is filled for only some rows; it gives once, few, many or a size class.

abundance	d_gene	v_gene	j_gene	CDR3nt	CDR3aa
.	TRBD1	TRBV30	TRBJ2-5	TGTGCCTGGAGTCCCGGGACAGGGGGCTTGGAGACCCAGTACTTC	CAWSPGTGGLETQYF
.	.	TRBV30	TRBJ1-1	TGTGCCTGGAGTGTACTAATGAACACTGAAGCTTTCTTT	CAWSVLMNTEAFF
.	.	TRBV19	TRBJ1-1	TGTGCCGCTGGAGCGAGGAACACTGAAGCTTTCTTT	CAAGARNTEAFF
.	.	TRBV28	TRBJ2-7	TGTGCCAGCAGGGCTAACAGGGAAATCTACGAGCAGTACTTC	CASRANREIYEQYF
once	TRBD1	TRBV10-3	TRBJ1-1	TGTGCCATCAGTGAGAATGACAGGGAATTGGGGTCTGAAGCTTTCTTT	CAISENDRELGSEAFF
.	TRBD2	TRBV12-3/TRBV12-4	TRBJ2-2	TGTGCCAGCAGTTCTTTAGCGGGGCGGGTCTGGGAGCTGTTTTTT	CASSSLAGRVWELFF
.	.	TRBV7-2	TRBJ2-7	TGTGCCAGCAGCCCTCGGACGCACTACGAGCAGTACTTC	CASSPRTHYEQYF
.	TRBD1	TRBV6-7	TRBJ2-3	TGTGCCAGCAGTACGGCGGACAGGGCTTCCGCAGATACGCAGTATTTT	CASSTADRASADTQYF
.	.	TRBV21-1	TRBJ2-1	TGTGCCAGCAGCAAAGGGGAGGGGGGACTAGGGAACAATGAGCAGTTCTTC	CASSKGEGGLGNNEQFF
.	.	TRBV4-1	TRBJ1-5	TGCGCCAGCAGCCAAGATGACAGTTGGAATCAGCCCCAGCATTTT	CASSQDDSWNQPQHF
.	TRBD1	TRBV27	TRBJ2-4	TGTGCCAGCAGTTTAGAGGGGGCGCGGAACATTCAGTACTTC	CASSLEGARNIQYF
.	TRBD1	TRBV7-9	TRBJ1-2	TGTGCCAGCAGCCCACCGGGACAGAGTTGGAGAGGCTACACCTTC	CASSPPGQSWRGYTF
.	TRBD2	TRBV20-1	TRBJ2-1	TGCAGTGCTAGAGATATGGTAGCGGGATTGTTTAATGAGCAGTTCTTC	CSARDMVAGLFNEQFF
.	.	TRBV4-1	TRBJ1-1	TGCGCCAGCAGCCAAGGTACTACGGTTGAAGCTTTCTTT	CASSQGTTVEAFF
.	.	TRBV12-3/TRBV12-4	TRBJ2-1	TGTGCCAGCAGTTTAAAACTAAAGAAGGACGTCAATGAGCAGTTCTTC	CASSLKLKKDVNEQFF
.	.	TRBV4-1	TRBJ1-1	TGCGCCAGCAGCCAAGTTCTGAACACTGAAGCTTTCTTT	CASSQVLNTEAFF
.	TRBD1	TRBV7-2	TRBJ2-7	TGTGCCAGCAGCGGAGGGACAGGGAGCTCCTACGAGCAGTACTTC	CASSGGTGSSYEQYF
.	TRBD2	TRBV29-1	TRBJ2-1	TGCAGCGTTGTCACCGGGACTAGCGGCTCCAATGAGCAGTTCTTC	CSVVTGTSGSNEQFF
.	.	TRBV27	TRBJ1-4	TGTGCCAGCAGTCCCCGAGGTGCAACTAATGAAAAACTGTTTTTT	CASSPRGATNEKLFF
once	.	TRBV6-1	TRBJ2-1	TGTGCCAGCAGTCTGGACGGAAGCTCCTACAATGAGCAGTTCTTC	CASSLDGSSYNEQFF